This TCR beta chain emerged from a study of cytomegalovirus exposure and HLA in healthy donors (dated by TCRdb to about 2017). With respect to the entire study: An earlier analysis of some 600 of the donors reported 276 Gb of sequence data and roughly 120 million unique TCR beta sequences obtained from approximately 180 million T cells. Both class I and class II loci were covered by HLA typing, at four-digit resolution. Alongside the repertoire data, information on donor age, sex, ethnicity and CMV serostatus was compiled. Because of strong linkage in the cohort, a few DR-DQ haplotypes were treated as single units for association and clustering. Genome-wide SNP genotypes for about 65% of the roughly 670 donors were used in a later genetic analysis, which treated that subset as a discovery cohort. To study patterns of TCR occurrence, a later analysis re-analyzed previously published TCR beta repertoires from around 700 donors and added high-resolution HLA genotyping. The study aimed to test whether signatures of past pathogen exposure could be identified by cataloging public T cell receptors. The study used immunosequencing to profile the T cell repertoires of under 700 subjects and linked those repertoires to cytomegalovirus serostatus. The study combined high-throughput TCR immunosequencing, statistical association of individual TCRs with disease status, and machine learning to predict cytomegalovirus infection status. All discovery cohort repertoires had been generated using a single sequencing platform. The number of donors typed differed by locus, with 629-630 for A, B, C, DRB1 and DQB1, roughly 520 for DQA1, 600 to 610 for DPA1, and about 450 for DPB1. Approximately 300 gigabases of sequencing data and roughly 81 million unique TCR sequences made up an early release that covered 640 HLA-typed donors. To decide whether each TCR beta V gene segment behaved as functional or pseudogenic, an earlier analysis of approximately 620 of the donors relied on high-throughput TCR beta sequencing. Of the roughly 420 genotyped donors, 80% to 90% were placed in the genetic ancestry cluster associated with self-reported Caucasian donors. A separate validation cohort of over 95 different subjects was used in addition to the 666-subject first cohort. Among roughly 400 genotyped donors of the cohort, an average of approximately 240,000 unique TCR beta nucleotide sequences was sequenced per donor, of which about 19% were non-productive. The later analysis used no new phenotypic data to find candidate immune exposures, relying instead on TCR beta sequences and their occurrence across donors. What the work shows at the level of the full study, not this receptor alone: Broadly in line with IMGT annotations, most TCR beta V segments showed up in productive rearrangements about 90% or about 30% of the time in an earlier analysis of 587 of the donors. The sequencing pipeline was judged likely to have produced a cluster of highly shared sequence variants as a technical artifact. Compared with the roughly 670-donor mean, donors in an Asian-associated ancestry cluster had fewer N-insertions in productive TCRs, according to a later genetic analysis. Because HLA typing was missing for some donors at each locus, association tests included only the typed subset. A further reported finding was that TCR beta sequences accurately predicted the HLA-A and HLA-B alleles for most subjects in the first cohort. Compared with equally common non-associated chains, HLA-associated TCR beta chains in a later analysis were more clonally expanded and had lower generation probabilities. Immune exposure information for the cohort was limited to CMV serostatus. The study gave a list of under 200 TCR beta chains associated with cytomegalovirus. It was suggested by the authors that the approach could potentially be generalized to other disease states and immunological phenotypes. Three of the identified cytomegalovirus-associated TCR beta chains were confirmed in vitro to be specific for cytomegalovirus antigens. A later genetic analysis associated a missense DCLRE1C variant with V-gene and J-gene trimming of TCR beta chains, and an independent cohort replicated the association. Some IMGT-functional V segments, including TRBV6-2 and TRBV6-3, could not be distinguished by the 87-base-pair reads and were therefore excluded. Because counts were too low, seventeen rarely observed V segments, including chromosome 9 orphons, were excluded from the earlier analysis of some 590 of the donors. The cohort was sequenced for TCR beta chains only, and without alpha or paired-chain data the features that could be detected were limited. The classifier was reported to diagnose cytomegalovirus status with high specificity and sensitivity in both the original and validation cohorts. A later analysis found that most CMV-associated TCR beta chains appeared HLA-restricted, with HLA associations seemingly driven largely by CMV exposure. While some public TCRs were present in many individuals, most TCR sequences turned up only very rarely across donors. Linkage disequilibrium might explain the correlated functional status among segregating V segments, but an unknown experimental factor could not be ruled out. At a false discovery rate of 0.05, a later analysis linked 15,000 to 20,000 TCR beta sequences to specific HLA alleles. Strong co-occurrence of HLA alleles, especially DR and DQ, made assigning TCR associations to individual alleles difficult. Several of the top co-occurrence clusters appeared to be linked to parvovirus B19, influenza, CMV and Epstein-Barr virus, according to a later analysis. A later analysis found that TCR association rates varied across HLA loci, with DRB1 alleles showing the most associated TCRs and HLA-C alleles the fewest. The presence/absence analyses assumed that sequencing depth was roughly uniform across donors, and that assumption may not be true.

The cohort consisted of 650 to 850 healthy bone marrow donors. At the time of sampling, all cohort members were nominally healthy, though unrecorded immune exposures were likely present. The donor was CMV seropositive and belonged to the group of more than 250 seropositive cohort members. A peripheral blood sample was provided by each donor, and peripheral blood mononuclear cells were used for TCR beta sequencing. The Qiagen DNeasy Blood Extraction Kit was used to extract genomic DNA from the blood cell samples. From the germline V gene, CDR1 is MDHEN and CDR2 is SYDVKM. V loses 3 bases of germline sequence and J loses 7 bases, and the interval between the two ends is 12 bases. The CDR3 covers 13 residues, taking in both the cysteine and the phenylalanine. CDR3 DNA only is kept here, 39 bases in frame from base 1. Libraries were made using the immunoSEQ multiplex PCR assay. For the multiplex PCR, a mixture combining 60 forward primers for TCR Vbeta segments and 13 reverse primers for TCR Jbeta segments was used. The CDR3 region of rearranged TCR beta genes was amplified from genomic DNA with a multiplex PCR assay. The amplified TCR beta libraries were sequenced on the Illumina HiSeq System as 87-base-pair reads. The authors processed their data as follows. Across the 700 or so repertoires, a later analysis counted some 80 million unique TCR beta chains, roughly 11 million of which were shared by at least two donors. To remove PCR and sequencing errors, raw reads were error-corrected and collapsed into unique sequences using a nearest-neighbor algorithm that merged closely related sequences. To assign V, D and J gene segments, CDR3 sequences were aligned to IMGT reference sequences. For a sequence to be retained, a match of at least six nucleotides was required to both a V gene segment and a J gene segment. A rearrangement was called productive if the CDR3 had no stop codons and remained in frame with V and J, and every other rearrangement was called non-productive. CDR3 was defined according to IMGT convention as the region running from the second conserved V-encoded cysteine to the conserved J-encoded phenylalanine. The earlier analysis of about 590 of the donors excluded sequences that lacked an unambiguous match to a single V gene segment. In an earlier analysis of more than 500 of the donors, a V segment was called functional when productive rearrangements were above 56.7%, and segregating when the standard deviation between donors exceeded 5%. A statistical classification framework was developed to diagnose cytomegalovirus status using the catalog of TCR beta chain sequences. A later analysis assigned V and J genes by comparing TCR nucleotide sequences with IMGT/GENE-DB human TR gene sequences. A later analysis assigned CDR3 sequences and most-parsimonious VDJ recombination scenarios with the TCRdist pipeline. In a later analysis, each TCR beta chain was defined by its CDR3 amino acid sequence together with its V-gene family, and reads without a unique V-gene family were excluded. A later analysis removed 550 to 650 highly shared, low-generation-probability nucleotide sequences to deal with suspected cross-contamination and a sequencing artifact. A later analysis calculated a clonal expansion index for each public chain from normalized within-repertoire ranks of inferred template counts. In a later analysis, generation probabilities were computed with a VDJ recombination model fitted to out-of-frame rearrangements, and the resulting probabilities were checked against IGoR. Hypergeometric tests were used in a later analysis to score TCR-TCR, TCR-HLA and TCR-CMV co-occurrence, with a repertoire-size bias correction applied to the TCR pairs. To estimate false discovery rates, a later analysis permuted the HLA or CMV assignments 20 times. In a later analysis, co-occurring TCRs were grouped using DBSCAN, and TCRdist sequence similarity was added for clustering within HLA-allele-positive subsets. Repertoires with fewer than 30,000 or more than 120,000 public chains were left out of co-occurrence clustering, as were roughly five repertoires with anomalous nucleotide sharing. What TCRdb holds here is the immuneACCESS table cut down to in-frame rearrangements. Part of the clones is not present; checked against another copy, under half of the missing clones reflect an unresolved V gene, and the others are unexplained. That table furnishes V, J and clone size, whereas the DNA furnished D and trimming. Counted in this sample were some 110,000 clones; over 60% of them appeared once. Together, the top ten hold roughly 4.4% of the sample.

Comments on this clone: It lacks a known antigen. No much larger clonotype is one base removed from it; base qualities were not supplied.

The rearrangement combines TRBV28 with TRBJ1-2; TRBD1 could be the D gene, as 5 bases match. Material for sequencing was PBMCs. The source of this sequence is a man aged 25-45 years in good health and CMV-seropositive. The CDR3 reads as follows: CASSFGAGVGYTF. The DNA reads as follows: TGTGCCAGCAGTTTTGGGGCGGGGGTTGGCTACACCTTC.